Shown below are 10 T cell receptor beta chains from a single sample sequenced in a study of beta chain features in type 1 diabetes (dated by TCRdb to 2017 to 2018). The library was prepared using the immunoSEQ multiplex PCR assay. The entire isolated RNA was reverse transcribed using the High Capacity cDNA Reverse Transcription Kit, and thus expressed TCRB transcripts were sequenced. Entries here come from immuneACCESS through TCRdb and include only in-frame sequences with V and J called. Some clones fail to appear in such tables; in the studies checked, an unresolved V gene covers under half of the shortfall, and the cause of the remainder is unknown. Present in this sample are roughly 400,000 clones, about 15% of which were seen just once. The ten largest account for about 0.02% of the sample. The sample was naive CD4+ T cells from blood. Sample cell subset or site, as interpreted from the label and publication: true naive CD4+ T cells. The receptors here all came from a woman between 18 and 29 years old in good health.

This clone has a handful of counts. The chain employs TRBV19 and TRBJ2-1; tentative D call: TRBD1 (6 bases). This CDR3 spans 14 amino acids. Germline V gives CDR1 LNHDA, CDR2 SQIVND (reference sequence). Deletions cut 5 bases from V and 6 bases from J, with 14 bases between. The CDR3 nucleotides are TGTGCCAGTAGTCCCAGGGGTGGATTCAATGAGCAGTTCTTC. Amino acids: CASSPRGGFNEQFF.

The chain combines TRBV11-2 with TRBJ2-3, with D possibly matching TRBD1 (6 bases). Germline loops: CDR1 SGHAT, CDR2 FQNNGV. This CDR3 is built from 13 residues. Deletions cut 3 bases from V and 4 bases from J, with 8 bases between. Here the CDR3 reads CASSFSGADTQYF. As DNA, the CDR3 is TGTGCCAGCAGCTTCTCAGGGGCAGATACGCAGTATTTT. Together with reference TRBV11-2 and TRBJ2-3, the CDR3 gives the full variable domain: EAGVAQSPRYKIIEKRQSVAFWCNPISGHATLYWYQQILGQGPKLLIQFQNNGVVDDSQLPKDRFSAERLKGVDSTLKIQPAKLEDSAVYLCASSFSGADTQYFGPGTRLTVL.

The J gene is TRBJ1-1, the V gene TRBV7-3, with D perhaps TRBD1 (5 bases). Germline V lookup: CDR1 SGHTA, CDR2 FQGTGA. Trimming cost V 6 bases and J 1 base, with 12 bases left between them. The CDR3 covers 14 residues. CDR3 DNA sequence: TGTGCCAGCAGTCCCAACAGGCGGAACACTGAAGCTTTCTTT. Amino acid sequence: CASSPNRRNTEAFF. The full variable domain, rest sourced from reference TRBV7-3 and TRBJ1-1, is GAGVSQTPSNKVTEKGKYVELRCDPISGHTALYWYRQSLGQGPEFLIYFQGTGAADDSGLPNDRFFAVRPEGSVSTLKIQRTERGDSAVYLCASSPNRRNTEAFFGQGTRLTVV.

This clone has just a few counts. The chain uses TRBV5-1 and TRBJ2-5, with no clear D. The CDR3 consists of 15 residues. The germline gives CDR1 SGHRS, CDR2 YFSETQ. V lost 0 bases and J 5 bases, leaving 14 bases between the germline ends. CDR3 coding DNA: TGCGCCAGCAGCTTGGGGAGTCGAGGTGGGGAGACCCAGTACTTC. Its translation is CASSLGSRGGETQYF. Combining the CDR3 with reference TRBV5-1 and TRBJ2-5 gives the whole variable domain KAGVTQTPRYLIKTRGQQVTLSCSPISGHRSVSWYQQTPGQGLQFLFEYFSETQRNKGNFPGRFSGRQFSNSRSEMNVSTLELGDSALYLCASSLGSRGGETQYFGPGTRLLVL.

This chain links TRBV18 with TRBJ1-1; a weak D match, TRBD1 (5 bases). The CDR3 runs to 12 residues. Germline CDR1 and CDR2: KGHSH and LQKENI. V lost 3 bases and J lost 6, with 8 bases in between. CDR3 loop: CASSPTQAEAFF. CDR3 DNA sequence: TGTGCCAGCTCACCCACACAGGCTGAAGCTTTCTTT.

The chain uses TRBV5-1 and TRBJ2-7; D might be TRBD1 (5 bases). CDR1 is SGHRS, CDR2 YFSETQ, per germline. This CDR3 comprises 12 residues. V dropped 3 bases and J dropped 3 bases, with 7 bases sitting between them. The CDR3 sequence is CASSSQGYEQYF. The DNA for the CDR3 is TGCGCCAGCAGCTCCCAGGGCTACGAGCAGTACTTC. Full variable domain (outside the CDR3, taken from reference TRBV5-1 and TRBJ2-7): KAGVTQTPRYLIKTRGQQVTLSCSPISGHRSVSWYQQTPGQGLQFLFEYFSETQRNKGNFPGRFSGRQFSNSRSEMNVSTLELGDSALYLCASSSQGYEQYFGPGTRLTVT.

The rearrangement links TRBV30 to TRBJ2-1; D may be TRBD1 (6 bases). The V end lost 2 bases, the J end lost 9 bases, and 14 bases lay between the germline ends. The germline CDR1 and CDR2 sequences are GTSNPN and SVGIG (reference sequence). The CDR3 has 13 residues. CDR3 coding DNA: TGTGCCTGGAGTAGGGGCAGGGGTGGTGAGCAGTTCTTC. Translating gives CAWSRGRGGEQFF. Variable domain in full (rest from reference TRBV30 and TRBJ2-1): SQTIHQWPATLVQPVGSPLSLECTVEGTSNPNLYWYRQAAGRGLQLLFYSVGIGQISSEVPQNLSASRPQDRQFILSSKKLLLSDSGFYLCAWSRGRGGEQFFGPGTRLTVL.

This clone was seen only a few times. The genes are TRBV30 and TRBJ2-1, with D possibly matching TRBD2 (6 bases). The CDR3 totals 14 residues. Germline V CDR1 and CDR2: GTSNPN, SVGIG (reference sequence). The V gene lost 5 bases and the J gene lost 6 bases, with 17 bases spanning the gap. The CDR3 loop reads CAWARGGGINEQFF. CDR3 in DNA: TGTGCCTGGGCGCGGGGCGGAGGGATCAATGAGCAGTTCTTC. The variable domain in full, with the rest retrieved from reference TRBV30 and TRBJ2-1, is SQTIHQWPATLVQPVGSPLSLECTVEGTSNPNLYWYRQAAGRGLQLLFYSVGIGQISSEVPQNLSASRPQDRQFILSSKKLLLSDSGFYLCAWARGGGINEQFFGPGTRLTVL.

This clone was detected a few times. The chain links TRBV6-5 to TRBJ2-6; tentative D call: TRBD2 (6 bases). The V and J ends lost 2 bases and 4 bases respectively, with 9 bases between them. CDR3 length equals 15 residues. The germline V gene encodes CDR1 MNHEY and CDR2 SVGAGI. The CDR3 sequence: CASSYGTSGANVLTF. The CDR3 bases are TGTGCCAGCAGTTACGGGACTTCGGGGGCCAACGTCCTGACTTTC.

In this sample, this clone turned up a few times. For the CDR3, the DNA is TGTGCCAGCAGCTTGGATCTGGGGGCAGGGATCGGCTACACCTTC. This sequence encodes CASSLDLGAGIGYTF. The rearrangement joins TRBV5-4 to TRBJ1-2; tentatively, D is TRBD1 (6 bases). In germline, CDR1 is SGHNT, CDR2 YYREEE (reference sequence). V shed 0 bases and J shed 8 bases, with 17 bases lying between them. The CDR3 sequence is 15 residues long. Full variable domain (rest looked up from reference TRBV5-4 and TRBJ1-2): ETGVTQSPTHLIKTRGQQVTLRCSSQSGHNTVSWYQQALGQGPQFIFQYYREEENGRGNFPPRFSGLQFPNYSSELNVNALELDDSALYLCASSLDLGAGIGYTFGSGTRLTVV.